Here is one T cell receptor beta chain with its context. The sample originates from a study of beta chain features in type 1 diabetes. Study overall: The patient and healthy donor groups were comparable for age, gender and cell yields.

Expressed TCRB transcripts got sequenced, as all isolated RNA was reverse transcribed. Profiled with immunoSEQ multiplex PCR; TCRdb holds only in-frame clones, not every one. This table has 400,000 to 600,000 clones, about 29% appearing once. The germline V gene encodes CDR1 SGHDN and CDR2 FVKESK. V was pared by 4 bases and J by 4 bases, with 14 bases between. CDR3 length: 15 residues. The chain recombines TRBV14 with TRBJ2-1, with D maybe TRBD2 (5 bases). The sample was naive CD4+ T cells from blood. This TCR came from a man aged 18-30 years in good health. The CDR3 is CASSPIEGEYNEQFF. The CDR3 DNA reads TGTGCCAGCAGCCCAATTGAGGGAGAGTACAATGAGCAGTTCTTC.